Below are 30 T cell receptor beta chains sequenced from a single sample in a study of breast tumors, draining lymph nodes, adjacent tissues. Breast cancer patients provided tissue from their axillary draining lymph nodes. TCRdb reprocessed the multiplex PCR reads with MiXCR, giving one entry per CDR3 protein. This sample carries roughly 260,000 distinct CDR3 sequences, about 33% of them seen once, and the ten largest clones take under 1.2%. The specimen sequenced was axillary lymph node tissue. The receptors shown here come from a female donor with breast cancer. Some clones in this sample may be carry-over from other donors' samples.

This clonotype was seen a few times. It may be a read error: a sequence one base away is much more abundant. This likely comes from a read error, as the CDR3 has no conserved phenylalanine or tryptophan at its end. CDR3 amino acids: CASSLGGSPYGYTL. The DNA for the CDR3 is TGTGCCAGCAGCTTAGGCGGCAGCCCCTATGGCTACACCCTC. This chain links TRBV7-9 with TRBJ1-2; D gene unclear. The V and J ends lost 1 base and 4 bases respectively, with 10 bases between them. This CDR3 is built from 14 residues. The germline V gene encodes CDR1 SEHNR and CDR2 FQNEAQ (reference sequence).

This clonotype was observed at least ten times. The DNA of the CDR3 is TGTGCCAGCAGCCAAGTCAGTGGGGAGTTGGGGGAGACCCAGTACTTC. It yields the protein CASSQVSGELGETQYF. This chain links TRBV3-1 with TRBJ2-5; maybe TRBD2 (5 bases). The CDR3 totals 16 residues. Trimming pared 1 base from V and 5 bases from J, leaving 17 bases between. Germline-derived CDR1 and CDR2 are LGHDT and YNNKEL (reference sequence).

This clonotype was recorded a few times. The chain combines TRBV5-6 with TRBJ2-4; a weak D match, TRBD1 (5 bases). This CDR3 region has 13 residues. Germline values: CDR1 SGHDT, CDR2 YYEEEE. Trimming left V 1 base short and J 8 bases short, with 10 bases between. The CDR3 reads CASSLRGWDIQYF. The CDR3, as DNA: TGTGCCAGCAGCTTGAGGGGATGGGACATTCAGTACTTC.

This clonotype was detected only a few times. This chain joins TRBV6-1 and TRBJ2-3; D is perhaps TRBD1 (5 bases). CDR3 length: 14 amino acids. With 6 bases removed from V and 0 bases from J, the gap between germline ends came to 10 bases. CDR1 is MNHNS and CDR2 is SASEGT in the germline V gene. This CDR3 reads CASSDSASTDTQYF. In nucleotides, the CDR3 is TGTGCCAGCAGCGACAGCGCTAGCACAGATACGCAGTATTTT.

Remarks on this clonotype: This sequence may be a read error, since a much larger clone differs from it by one base. CDR3 sequence reads: CASSPWAGIADAQYF. CDR3 coding DNA: TGTGCCAGCAGTCCTTGGGCGGGAATCGCAGATGCGCAGTATTTT. The chain links TRBV6-5 to TRBJ2-3, with D possibly TRBD2 on 6 matching bases. There are 15 residues in the CDR3. From germline, CDR1 is MNHEY and CDR2 SVGAGI.

This clonotype was observed a handful of times. A much bigger clone sits one base away, suggesting this may be a read error. The chain carries TRBV6-4 and TRBJ2-2, with D maybe TRBD1 (5 bases). The germline gives CDR1 MRHNA, CDR2 SNTAGT. The CDR3 sequence is 15 residues long. Trimming cost V 7 bases and J 1 base, with 13 bases left between them. CDR3 protein: CASTPTALNTGELFF. In DNA, the CDR3 is TGTGCCAGCACCCCGACAGCCTTGAACACCGGGGAGCTGTTTTTT.

V is TRBV24-1 and J is TRBJ2-5, with TRBD1 as a possible D gene (5 bases). Germline V gene lookup returns CDR1 KGHDR and CDR2 SFDVKD. The CDR3 is 15 amino acids. The ends were cut back, 5 bases at V and 6 bases at J, with 18 bases in the middle. CDR3 sequence reads: CATSARPDSPKTQYF. The CDR3 region has the DNA TGTGCCACCAGTGCTAGACCAGACAGTCCCAAGACCCAGTACTTC.

In this sample, this clonotype turned up many times. The chain is built from TRBV7-9 and TRBJ2-7; 8 nucleotides align to TRBD2. From germline, CDR1 is SEHNR and CDR2 FQNEAQ (reference sequence). The ends lost 2 bases at V and 2 bases at J; junction bases unmatched: 2. CDR3 length equals 14 residues. The CDR3, as DNA: TGTGCCAGCAGCTTACCGGGACTAGCCTACGAGCAGTACTTC. This sequence encodes CASSLPGLAYEQYF.

In its sample, this clonotype was seen many times. The chain has TRBV6-5 and TRBJ1-3; possibly TRBD1 for D (5 bases). Trimming cost V 2 bases and J 0 bases, with 14 bases left between them. Per the germline V gene, CDR1 is MNHEY and CDR2 is SVGAGI. The CDR3 contains 17 residues. As DNA, the CDR3 is TGTGCCAGCAGTTACGGGCAGGGCCCCTTCTCTGGAAACACCATATATTTT. It encodes CASSYGQGPFSGNTIYF.

Only one count was recorded for this clonotype. The junction differs from germline at one of its ends, possibly a read error. V is TRBV24-1 and J is TRBJ1-4; D ambiguous. This CDR3 spans 15 amino acids. Germline CDR1 is KGHDR and CDR2 is SFDVKD. The CDR3 here is CATSDYLAGIEKLFF. DNA of the CDR3: TGTGCCACCAGTGACTACCTAGCGGGGATTGAAAAACTGTTCTTT.

This clonotype was recorded many times. This sequence joins TRBV20-1 and TRBJ2-2, with 7 positions matching TRBD2. Looked up from germline, CDR1 is DFQATT and CDR2 is SNEGSKA (reference sequence). The CDR3 is made up of 15 amino acids. V was pared by 3 bases and J by 7 bases, with 11 bases of the junction left unmatched. The CDR3, as DNA: TGCAGTGCTAGGGGCGCGGGAGCGGCGGGCGGGGAGCTGTTTTTT. This encodes CSARGAGAAGGELFF.

This clonotype was seen at least ten times. The J gene is TRBJ2-2, the V gene TRBV13; D unclear. Germline V gives CDR1 PRHDT, CDR2 FYEKMQ (reference sequence). This CDR3 contains 12 residues. With 1 base removed from V and 6 bases from J, the gap between germline ends came to 3 bases. For the CDR3, the DNA is TGTGCCAGCAGCTTAGTGCCCGGGGAGCTGTTTTTT. Translated, it gives CASSLVPGELFF. Full variable domain (missing parts from reference TRBV13 and TRBJ2-2): AAGVIQSPRHLIKEKRETATLKCYPIPRHDTVYWYQQGPGQDPQFLISFYEKMQSDKGSIPDRFSAQQFSDYHSELNMSSLELGDSALYFCASSLVPGELFFGEGSRLTVL.

There are many counts of this clonotype. The rearrangement uses TRBV7-8 and TRBJ1-2, with D tentatively TRBD1 (5 bases). The germline V gene has CDR1 SGHVS and CDR2 FQNEAQ. This CDR3 is built from 15 residues. V lost 0 bases and J 4 bases, leaving 12 bases between the germline ends. CDR3 sequence reads: CASSLAAGTIYGYTF. CDR3 bases: TGTGCCAGCAGCTTAGCGGCAGGGACTATCTATGGCTACACCTTC.

Details on this clonotype: This could be a read error, since a much larger clone is one nucleotide away. This chain connects TRBV4-2 to TRBJ2-5, with D unclear. The CDR3 is 16 residues long. The germline V gene encodes CDR1 LGHNA and CDR2 YNFKEQ. CDR3 protein: CAGSQGPGTFQETQYF. The CDR3 coding sequence is TGTGCCGGCAGCCAAGGGCCGGGTACCTTCCAAGAGACCCAGTACTTC.

This clonotype was observed once. A much larger clone lies one base from this, so it may be a read error. The gene calls are TRBV6-5 and TRBJ1-2, with TRBD1 matching 8 bases. CDR1 MNHEY and CDR2 SVGAGI come from the germline V gene. The CDR3 runs to 14 residues. As DNA, the CDR3 is TGTGCCAGCAGAAAACAGGGGGTCGGCTATGGCTGCACCTTC. The encoded protein is CASRKQGVGYGCTF.

This clonotype appeared many times. The junction and the germline gene differ at one end; a read error may be behind it. The chain has TRBV7-7 and TRBJ2-5, with 15 bases fitting TRBD2. The CDR3 consists of 16 residues. The V gene's germline CDR1 is SSHAT and CDR2 FNYEAQ (reference sequence). CDR3 loop: CASSTGLAGGRETQYF. Here the CDR3 DNA reads TGTGCTAGCAGCACAGGACTAGCGGGAGGGCGGGAGACCCAGTACTTC. The full variable domain, its missing parts supplied by reference TRBV7-7 and TRBJ2-5, is GAGVSQSPRYKVTKRGQDVTLRCDPISSHATLYWYQQALGQGPEFLTYFNYEAQPDKSGLPSDRFSAERPEGSISTLTIQRTEQRDSAMYRCASSTGLAGGRETQYFGPGTRLLVL.

In this sample, this clonotype turned up many times. J is TRBJ1-5 and V is TRBV6-6, with D maybe TRBD1 (5 bases). V dropped 6 bases and J dropped 7 bases, with 16 bases sitting between them. This CDR3 is 14 amino acids long. Germline-derived CDR1 and CDR2 are MNHNY and SVGAGI (reference sequence). For the CDR3, the DNA is TGTGCCAGCAGAGGTCCGTCTCAGGGACAGCCCCAGCATTTT. This translates into CASRGPSQGQPQHF.

This clonotype came up many times. The genes are TRBV9 and TRBJ2-5; 14 bases are shared with TRBD2. The CDR3 is made up of 16 amino acids. The ends lost 4 bases at V and 5 bases at J; junction bases unmatched: 7. Germline CDR1 and CDR2: SGDLS and YYNGEE. CDR3 in DNA: TGTGCCAGCAGCAACGGACTAGCGGGAGGAGGGGAGACCCAGTACTTC. It encodes CASSNGLAGGGETQYF.

Note on this clonotype: A much more abundant neighbour one base away suggests this may be a read error. This chain joins TRBV6-1 and TRBJ1-5, with TRBD1 matching 7 bases. This CDR3 has 16 residues. Germline V gives CDR1 MNHNS, CDR2 SASEGT. The trim removed 2 bases at V and 7 bases at J, leaving 11 bases unmatched. The CDR3 DNA follows: TGTGCCAGCAGTGAAATGGTGGACAGGAGGTGGCAGCCCCAGCATTTT. Its protein product is CASSEMVDRRWQPQHF.

This clonotype appeared many times. The chain links TRBV5-5 to TRBJ2-2, with a possible D match to TRBD1 (5 bases). CDR1 is SGHKS and CDR2 is YYEKEE in the germline V gene (reference sequence). With 2 bases removed from V and 4 bases from J, the gap between germline ends came to 12 bases. The CDR3 extends over 15 amino acids. The CDR3 region has the DNA TGTGCCAGCAGCTTTTCCAGGGTGGGCACCGGGGAGCTGTTTTTT. It encodes CASSFSRVGTGELFF. The variable domain in full, with the rest retrieved from reference TRBV5-5 and TRBJ2-2, is DAGVTQSPTHLIKTRGQQVTLRCSPISGHKSVSWYQQVLGQGPQFIFQYYEKEERGRGNFPDRFSARQFPNYSSELNVNALLLGDSALYLCASSFSRVGTGELFFGEGSRLTVL.

This chain joins TRBV7-9 and TRBJ1-4; D gene uncertain. This CDR3 is built from 14 residues. Germline lookup yields CDR1 SEHNR and CDR2 FQNEAQ (reference sequence). Trimming shortened V by 1 base and J by 2 bases, and 5 bases separated the two germline ends. The CDR3 sequence: CASSLGRTNEKLFF. The CDR3 nucleotides are TGTGCCAGCAGCTTAGGGAGGACTAATGAAAAACTGTTTTTT.

As for this clonotype: A much more abundant neighbour one base away suggests this may be a read error. The rearrangement uses TRBV4-2 and TRBJ2-7; perhaps D is TRBD1 or TRBD2 (5 bases each). Germline V gene lookup returns CDR1 LGHNA and CDR2 YNFKEQ. This CDR3 has 15 residues. The CDR3, as DNA: TGTGCCGGCAGCCAAGTTTGGGACCTCTCCTACGAGCAGTACTTC. Protein product: CAGSQVWDLSYEQYF.

The gene calls are TRBV25-1 and TRBJ2-2; 12 nucleotides agree with TRBD2. CDR1 and CDR2 from the germline V gene are MGHDK and SYGVNS. This CDR3 is built from 18 residues. Trimming removed 4 bases from V and 3 bases from J; junction bases left unmatched: 9. The CDR3 here is CASSASRSSGRDTGELFF. Written as DNA, the CDR3 is TGTGCCAGCAGTGCTAGTCGCTCTAGCGGGAGGGACACCGGGGAGCTGTTTTTT.

This clonotype was observed many times. The chain joins TRBV13 to TRBJ1-3; D may be TRBD1 (6 bases). The CDR3 is made up of 15 amino acids. CDR1 is PRHDT, CDR2 FYEKMQ, per germline (reference sequence). Trimming took 0 bases from V and 3 from J, leaving 9 bases between them. CDR3 nucleotide sequence: TGTGCCAGCAGCTTAGGGGGGGCTGGTGGAAACACCATATATTTT. Its translation is CASSLGGAGGNTIYF.

About this clonotype itself: A much larger clone differs from this one at a single base, so this may be a read error. The CDR3 loop reads CASSQRTARREQYF. Here the CDR3 DNA reads TGTGCCAGCAGCCAGCGGACGGCTCGGCGGGAGCAGTACTTC. This chain connects TRBV5-6 to TRBJ2-7, with D maybe TRBD2 (5 bases). CDR1 and CDR2 (germline): SGHDT, YYEEEE. The V and J ends lost 4 bases and 7 bases respectively, with 18 bases between them. This CDR3 has 14 residues.

This clonotype came up once. This sequence may be a read error, since a much larger clone differs from it by one base. The chain carries TRBV5-1 and TRBJ2-2; D is uncertain. Deletions cut 0 bases from V and 3 bases from J, with 15 bases between. CDR1 is SGHRS, CDR2 YFSETQ, per germline. The CDR3 consists of 17 residues. The chain's CDR3 is CASSLAQGLNDTGELFF. The CDR3 DNA follows: TGCGCCAGCAGCTTGGCCCAAGGTTTAAACGACACCGGGGAGCTGTTTTTT.

This clonotype was counted many times. This chain joins TRBV29-1 and TRBJ2-1, with no clear D. CDR1 and CDR2 from the germline V gene are SQVTM and ANQGSEA. Deletions cut 4 bases from V and 1 base from J, with 11 bases between. This CDR3 is built from 14 residues. The CDR3 nucleotides are TGCAGCGTTGTTATGACCAGGTCCTACAATGAGCAGTTCTTC. It yields the protein CSVVMTRSYNEQFF.

Turning to this clonotype: A much larger clone differs from this one at a single base, so this may be a read error. The chain employs TRBV6-1 and TRBJ1-2; tentatively, D is TRBD1 (5 bases). Germline CDR1 is MNHNS and CDR2 is SASEGT. This CDR3 contains 11 residues. The CDR3 protein is CASRTVYGHTF. The CDR3 DNA is TGTGCCAGCAGGACAGTCTATGGCCACACCTTC.

This clonotype has just one count. One base away lies a much larger clone, so this may be a sequencing read error. It is unclear where the CDR3 begins or ends on the DNA, so no DNA is shown, and the CDR3 is as TCRdb lists it. The V gene is TRBV29-1, the J gene TRBJ1-1; TRBD1 is the table's D call, not checked against the DNA. Germline CDR1 reads SQVTM; CDR2 reads ANQGSEA. With termini counted, the CDR3 has 13 amino acids. Here the CDR3 reads CSVGPGSGTEVFF.

This rearrangement joins TRBV10-3 to TRBJ2-1, with a weak D call TRBD1 (6 bases). Trimming removed 0 bases at V and 2 bases at J, with 11 bases between. Germline V gene sequence: CDR1 ENHRY, CDR2 SYGVKD. This CDR3 is built from 16 residues. CDR3 amino acids: CAISESRDNPYNEQFF. CDR3 DNA sequence: TGTGCCATCAGTGAGTCCCGGGACAACCCCTACAATGAGCAGTTCTTC.